The clone carrying this T cell receptor (beta chain) was found many times. Its specificity is not known. As CD8+CD4-CCR7+CD45RA+ cells, naive CD8 T cells were sorted. Generation of bulk TCR libraries relied on previously described methods and listed TCR primers. MiXCR, applied by TCRdb to the PCR reads, yields one record per CDR3 protein. The table has fewer than 350,000 distinct CDR3 sequences, over 20% seen once; the top ten hold approximately 0.84%. This record belongs to a study of molecular identifiers for immune sequencing clone quantification. Study-wide points: Effector cells had over 98% of their molecules in clones above 20 RNA copies, while naive cells had under 1%.

The CDR3 has 12 residues. Trimming stripped 4 bases from V and 6 bases from J, with 13 bases between. Per germline, CDR1 SQVTM and CDR2 ANQGSEA. What was sequenced was naive CD8+ T cells from blood, with Jurkat cell RNA spiked in. Noted subset: FACS-sorted CD8+CD4-CCR7+CD45RA+ naive T cells. This TCR was sampled from a human donor in good health. Some libraries in this study had Jurkat cell RNA spiked in. The chain has TRBV29-1 and TRBJ2-7; D is uncertain. DNA of the CDR3: TGCAGCGTTGCGGTAACGTCTGGCGAGCAGTACTTC. This translates into CSVAVTSGEQYF.